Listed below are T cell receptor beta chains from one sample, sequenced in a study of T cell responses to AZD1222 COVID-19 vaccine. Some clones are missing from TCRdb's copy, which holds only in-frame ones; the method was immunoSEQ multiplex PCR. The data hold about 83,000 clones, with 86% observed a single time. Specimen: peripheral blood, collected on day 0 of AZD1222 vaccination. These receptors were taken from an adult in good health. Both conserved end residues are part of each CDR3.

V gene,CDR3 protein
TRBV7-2,CASSTGPANTEAFF
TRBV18,CASSPGVNQPQHF
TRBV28,CASSLQGYNSPLHF
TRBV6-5,CATLSEAPYEQYF
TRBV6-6,CASRQQETQYF
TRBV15,CATSGIRRGNYNEQFF
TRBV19,CASSDRGGAQTEAFF
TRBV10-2,CASSEPRGGSLGDEQYF
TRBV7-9,CASSLVPGGTSF
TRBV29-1,CSVDPENTEAFF
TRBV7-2,CASSPFRAANSPLHF
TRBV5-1,CASSLERSSDRGGEKLFF
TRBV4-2,CASSQTGQGIIGDEQFF
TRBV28,CASSSGRAGNQPQHF
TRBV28,CATGQGATEAFF
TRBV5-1,CASSRDQNLEQYF
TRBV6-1,CASSDYEQYF
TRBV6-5,CASSRGGNTIYF
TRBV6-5,CASSPDVGGRNGYTF
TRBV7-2,CASSATVYQETQYF
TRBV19,CASSIGMTGRNQPQHF
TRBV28,CASSPVGQGDQPQHF
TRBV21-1,CASSKEVRVNEQFF
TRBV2,CASSEETAGYTF
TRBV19,CASSITEAGELFF
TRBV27,CASSLYPRWTYNSPLHF
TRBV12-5,CASGWGGADTQYF
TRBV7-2,CASSLSAGGSQETQYF
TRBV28,CASSLRRVTGPDTQYF
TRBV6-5,CASRRQGVSPLHF
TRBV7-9,CASSPDPAEAFF
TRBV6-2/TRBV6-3,CASSYAGGIQGTQYF
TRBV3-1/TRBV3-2,CASSPRGAGVTEAFF
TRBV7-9,CASSPGTVNTEAFF
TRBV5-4,CASSSGTGGAEETQYF
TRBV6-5,CASVRDRTDTQYF
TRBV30,CAWSVTMDSLSGNTIYF
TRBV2,CASSVTFSGNTIYF
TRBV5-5,CASSLAWPGSSNQPQHF
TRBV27,CASSKGQGGYEQYF
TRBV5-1,CASSLERVSTQYF
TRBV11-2,CASSRGRGGSGNTIYF
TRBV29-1,CSVVRTGGYEQYF
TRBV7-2,CASSLGPGTGVRDGYTF
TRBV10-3,CAISPLDPNTEAFF
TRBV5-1,CASSLGTGRSNSPLHF
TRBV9,CASSFGPSPTGEAFF
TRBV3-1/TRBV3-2,CASSTRNYEQYF
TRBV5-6,CASRFRASGGYTF